This entry lists 14 T cell receptor beta chains sequenced from one sample in a study of T cell changes during pregnancy in multiple sclerosis. Here immunoSEQ multiplex PCR was the method, and the copy in TCRdb shows in-frame clones only, minus some. This sample yields approximately 46,000 clones, of which 89% are seen a single time; approximately 1.1% belongs to the top ten. Sample: CD4+ T cells from peripheral blood mononuclear cells, taken after pregnancy. These receptor sequences come from a female donor with multiple sclerosis, enrolled in a pregnancy study.

This sequence joins TRBV5-1 and TRBJ2-1, with a possible D match to TRBD2 (5 bases). The germline V gene has CDR1 SGHRS and CDR2 YFSETQ. The CDR3 is 15 amino acids. V lost 3 bases, J lost 2 bases, and 12 bases lay in between. The CDR3 sequence is CASSWEAVTYNEQFF. CDR3 in DNA: TGCGCCAGCAGCTGGGAAGCGGTGACCTACAATGAGCAGTTCTTC.

V gene TRBV5-1 combines with J gene TRBJ2-1; D ambiguous. The CDR3 spans 12 residues. Germline V gives CDR1 SGHRS, CDR2 YFSETQ. V lost 4 bases to trimming and J lost 7 bases, with 9 bases between them. The CDR3 bases are TGCGCCAGCAGCATCGACGGGAATGAGCAGTTCTTC. Protein product: CASSIDGNEQFF.

The J gene is TRBJ2-7, the V gene TRBV10-1; D is uncertain. The CDR3 contains 14 residues. The germline gives CDR1 WNHNN, CDR2 SYGVQD (reference sequence). V lost 0 bases and J 6 bases, leaving 12 bases between the germline ends. The CDR3 spells CASSESRSRAEQYF. Here the CDR3 DNA reads TGCGCCAGCAGTGAGTCGAGGTCGAGAGCCGAGCAGTACTTC.

V gene TRBV7-2 combines with J gene TRBJ1-5; 9 nucleotides line up with TRBD1. The germline V gene encodes CDR1 SGHTA and CDR2 FQGNSA. V lost 1 base, J lost 5 bases, and 0 bases stayed unmatched. The CDR3 is 14 residues long. CDR3 coding DNA: TGTGCCAGCAGCTTAGGGACAGGGGATCAGCCCCAGCATTTT. Its translation is CASSLGTGDQPQHF.

This chain uses TRBV30 with TRBJ1-1; D is uncertain. This CDR3 is 12 amino acids long. Trimming took off 4 bases at V and 0 bases at J, with 6 bases between the two ends. Germline V lookup: CDR1 GTSNPN, CDR2 SVGIG (reference sequence). CDR3 sequence (DNA): TGTGCCTGGACTGCGATGAACACTGAAGCTTTCTTT. This sequence encodes CAWTAMNTEAFF.

J is TRBJ2-1 and V is TRBV10-3; D may be TRBD1 (5 bases). The germline CDR1 and CDR2 sequences are ENHRY and SYGVKD. V lost 11 bases, J lost 1 base, and 24 bases lay in between. The CDR3 runs 17 residues. The CDR3: CAGLSRRQQYSYNEQFF. The CDR3 bases are TGTGCCGGCCTAAGTCGGCGACAGCAATATTCCTACAATGAGCAGTTCTTC.

The chain recombines TRBV7-4 with TRBJ2-2, with D perhaps TRBD2 (6 bases). With 3 bases removed from V and 2 bases from J, the gap between germline ends came to 13 bases. The CDR3 runs to 16 residues. Germline CDR1 SGHVT, CDR2 SQSDAQ. The CDR3 is CASSFFPSDNTGELFF. The CDR3 DNA sequence: TGTGCCAGCAGCTTTTTTCCTAGCGATAACACCGGGGAGCTGTTTTTT.

As regards this clone: The junction differs from germline at one of its ends, possibly a read error. The chain is built from TRBV6-5 and TRBJ2-1, with 7 bases matching TRBD1. Germline loops: CDR1 MNHEY, CDR2 SVGAGI. CDR3 length equals 13 residues. This CDR3 is CAGSRDRKSEQFF. In nucleotides, the CDR3 is TGTGCCGGCAGCCGGGACAGAAAATCTGAGCAGTTCTTC.

This clone was counted a few times. The rearrangement joins TRBV5-5 to TRBJ1-1; unclear D gene. Trimming took 3 bases from V and 0 from J, leaving 9 bases between them. Germline V gene sequence: CDR1 SGHKS, CDR2 YYEKEE (reference sequence). The CDR3 runs 14 residues. DNA for the CDR3: TGTGCCAGCAGCTCCCCTCTACTGAACACTGAAGCTTTCTTT. It is translated as CASSSPLLNTEAFF. The full variable domain, rest sourced from reference TRBV5-5 and TRBJ1-1, is DAGVTQSPTHLIKTRGQQVTLRCSPISGHKSVSWYQQVLGQGPQFIFQYYEKEERGRGNFPDRFSARQFPNYSSELNVNALLLGDSALYLCASSSPLLNTEAFFGQGTRLTVV.

The chain recombines TRBV21-1 with TRBJ2-1; TRBD1, the table's D call, lacks a check against the DNA. TRBV21-1 represents a pseudogene. The CDR3 is 16 amino acids. The CDR3 region has the DNA TGTGCCAGCAGCACCCGCAATTTAACAGTTTACAATGAGCAGTTCTTC. Encoded protein: CASSTRNLTVYNEQFF.

This clone was recorded a few times. The V and J genes are TRBV7-2 and TRBJ2-6; D is uncertain. The CDR3 extends over 18 amino acids. The germline V gene encodes CDR1 SGHTA and CDR2 FQGNSA. The V end was cut by 2 bases, the J end by 0 bases, with 14 bases between. This CDR3 reads CASSLRSPLNSGANVLTF. CDR3 bases: TGTGCCAGCAGCTTACGGTCTCCCCTAAACTCTGGGGCCAACGTCCTGACTTTC.

The rearrangement uses TRBV14 and TRBJ2-7; TRBD1 matches at 10 bases. The length of the CDR3 is 15 residues. Germline V CDR1 and CDR2: SGHDN, FVKESK. V shed 3 bases, J shed 6 bases, and the junction held 8 bases outside the gene matches. CDR3 DNA: TGTGCCAGCAGCCAGGCCGGGACAGGGGCGGTCGAGCAGTACTTC. Its protein is CASSQAGTGAVEQYF.

This chain uses TRBV5-1 with TRBJ2-1, with D unclear. V lost 0 bases and J lost 9, with 13 bases in between. The germline V gene has CDR1 SGHRS and CDR2 YFSETQ. The CDR3 contains 14 residues. The CDR3, as DNA: TGCGCCAGCAGCTTGGGCACGGCGGAAGGTGAGCAGTTCTTC. Amino acid sequence: CASSLGTAEGEQFF. The complete variable domain, with remaining parts taken from reference TRBV5-1 and TRBJ2-1, reads KAGVTQTPRYLIKTRGQQVTLSCSPISGHRSVSWYQQTPGQGLQFLFEYFSETQRNKGNFPGRFSGRQFSNSRSEMNVSTLELGDSALYLCASSLGTAEGEQFFGPGTRLTVL.

V gene TRBV18 combines with J gene TRBJ2-5; 9 nucleotides line up with TRBD1. V dropped 2 bases and J dropped 5; count of bases not matched to a gene: 3. CDR1 KGHSH and CDR2 LQKENI come from the germline V gene. This CDR3 contains 14 residues. For the CDR3, the DNA is TGTGCCAGCTCACCAACAGGGGGCGCGGAGACCCAGTACTTC. Its protein is CASSPTGGAETQYF.